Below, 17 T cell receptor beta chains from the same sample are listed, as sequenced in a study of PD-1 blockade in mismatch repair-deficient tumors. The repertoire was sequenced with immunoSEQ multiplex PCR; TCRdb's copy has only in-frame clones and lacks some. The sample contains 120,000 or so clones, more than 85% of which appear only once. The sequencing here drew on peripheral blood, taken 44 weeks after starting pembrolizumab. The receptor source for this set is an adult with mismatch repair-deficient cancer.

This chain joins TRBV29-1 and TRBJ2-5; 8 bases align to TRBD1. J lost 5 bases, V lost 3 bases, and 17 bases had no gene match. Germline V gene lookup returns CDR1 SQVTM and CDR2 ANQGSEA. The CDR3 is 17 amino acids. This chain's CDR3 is CSVELFSQGAQWETQYF. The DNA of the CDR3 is TGCAGCGTTGAGCTTTTTTCCCAGGGGGCGCAATGGGAGACCCAGTACTTC.

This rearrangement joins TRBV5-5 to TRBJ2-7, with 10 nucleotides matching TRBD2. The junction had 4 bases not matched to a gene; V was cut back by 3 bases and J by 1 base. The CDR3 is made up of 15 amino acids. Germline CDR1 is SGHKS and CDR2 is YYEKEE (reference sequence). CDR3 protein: CASSSIAGGSYEQYF. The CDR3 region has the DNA TGTGCCAGCAGCTCCATAGCGGGAGGTTCCTACGAGCAGTACTTC. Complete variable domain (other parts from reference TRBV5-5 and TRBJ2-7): DAGVTQSPTHLIKTRGQQVTLRCSPISGHKSVSWYQQVLGQGPQFIFQYYEKEERGRGNFPDRFSARQFPNYSSELNVNALLLGDSALYLCASSSIAGGSYEQYFGPGTRLTVT.

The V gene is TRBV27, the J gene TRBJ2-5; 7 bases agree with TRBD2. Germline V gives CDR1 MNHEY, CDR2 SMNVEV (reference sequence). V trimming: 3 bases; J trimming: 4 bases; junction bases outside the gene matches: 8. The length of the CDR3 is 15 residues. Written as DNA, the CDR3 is TGTGCCAGCAGTTTTGGAGGGAGGGCGTCAGAGACCCAGTACTTC. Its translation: CASSFGGRASETQYF.

CDR3 residues: CASSLGGGRPQHF. The CDR3 nucleotides read TGTGCCAGCAGTTTGGGGGGCGGGCGGCCCCAGCATTTT. The gene calls are TRBV6-1 and TRBJ1-5; TRBD1 might be the D (6 bases). Trimming removed 5 bases from V and 9 bases from J, with 14 bases in between. The CDR3 covers 13 residues. The germline V gene encodes CDR1 MNHNS and CDR2 SASEGT.

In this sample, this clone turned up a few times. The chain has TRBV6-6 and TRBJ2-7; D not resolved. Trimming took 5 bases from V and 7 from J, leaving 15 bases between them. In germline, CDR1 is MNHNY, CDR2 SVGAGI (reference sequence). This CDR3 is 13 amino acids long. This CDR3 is CASSVRLIREQYF. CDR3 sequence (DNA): TGTGCCAGCAGTGTGCGACTCATTAGGGAGCAGTACTTC.

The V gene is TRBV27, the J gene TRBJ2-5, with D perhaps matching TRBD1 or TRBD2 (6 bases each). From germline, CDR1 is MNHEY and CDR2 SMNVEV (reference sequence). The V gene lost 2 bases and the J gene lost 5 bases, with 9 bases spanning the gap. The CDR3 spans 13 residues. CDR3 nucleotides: TGTGCCAGCAGTTTACAGGGGAGGGAGACCCAGTACTTC. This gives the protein CASSLQGRETQYF.

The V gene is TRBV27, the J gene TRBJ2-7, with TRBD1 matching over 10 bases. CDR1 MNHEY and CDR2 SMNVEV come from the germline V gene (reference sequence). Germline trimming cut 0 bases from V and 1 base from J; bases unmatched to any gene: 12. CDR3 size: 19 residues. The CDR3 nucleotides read TGTGCCAGCAGTTTATCGCCCCCCATCTGGGGACAGGGGTCCTACGAGCAGTACTTC. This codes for CASSLSPPIWGQGSYEQYF.

The CDR3 protein is CASITRGYNEQFF. CDR3 coding DNA: TGTGCCAGCATCACAAGGGGGTACAATGAGCAGTTCTTC. The chain combines TRBV27 with TRBJ2-1; possible D gene TRBD1, 6 bases. In germline, CDR1 is MNHEY, CDR2 SMNVEV (reference sequence). The CDR3 length is 13 residues. V lost 7 bases and J lost 4, with 11 bases in between.

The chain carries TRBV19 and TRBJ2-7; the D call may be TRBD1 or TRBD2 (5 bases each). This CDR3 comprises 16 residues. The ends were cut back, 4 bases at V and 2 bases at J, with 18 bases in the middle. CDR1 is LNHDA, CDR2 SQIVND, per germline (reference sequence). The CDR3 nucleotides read TGTGCCAGTAGTAAGGTTCTCCGGGACCCCACCTACGAGCAGTACTTC. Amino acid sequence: CASSKVLRDPTYEQYF.

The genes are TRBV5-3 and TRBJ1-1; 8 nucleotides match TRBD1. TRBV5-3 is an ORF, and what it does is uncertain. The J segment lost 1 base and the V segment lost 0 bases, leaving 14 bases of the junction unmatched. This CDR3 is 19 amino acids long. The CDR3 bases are TGTGCCAGAAGCTTGGCCACTAGCAGGGGGCTCGGAACGAACACTGAAGCTTTCTTT. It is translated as CARSLATSRGLGTNTEAFF.

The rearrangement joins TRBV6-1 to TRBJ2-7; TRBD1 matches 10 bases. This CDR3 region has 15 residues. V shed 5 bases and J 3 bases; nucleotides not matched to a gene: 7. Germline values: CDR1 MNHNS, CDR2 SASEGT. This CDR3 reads CASSHFGQGVYEQYF. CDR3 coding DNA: TGTGCCAGCAGTCACTTCGGACAGGGGGTCTACGAGCAGTACTTC.

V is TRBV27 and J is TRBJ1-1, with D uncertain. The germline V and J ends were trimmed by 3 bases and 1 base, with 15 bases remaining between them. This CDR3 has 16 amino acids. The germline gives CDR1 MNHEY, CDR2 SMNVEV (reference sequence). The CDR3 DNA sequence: TGTGCCAGCAGTTTCGATTGGGTCGGGAAGAACACTGAAGCTTTCTTT. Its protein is CASSFDWVGKNTEAFF.

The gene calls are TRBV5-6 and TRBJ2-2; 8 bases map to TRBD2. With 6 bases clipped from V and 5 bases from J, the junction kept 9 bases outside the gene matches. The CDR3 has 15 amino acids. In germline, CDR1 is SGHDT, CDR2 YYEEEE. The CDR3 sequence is CASTDRTSRTGELFF. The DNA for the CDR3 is TGTGCCAGCACCGACCGGACTAGCCGGACCGGGGAGCTGTTTTTT.

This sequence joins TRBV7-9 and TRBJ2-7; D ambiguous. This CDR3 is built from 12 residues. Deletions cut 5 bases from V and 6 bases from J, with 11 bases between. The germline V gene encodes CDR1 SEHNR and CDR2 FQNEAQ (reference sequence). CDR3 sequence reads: CASSLDSFEQYF. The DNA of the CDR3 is TGTGCCAGCAGCCTAGACTCTTTCGAGCAGTACTTC.

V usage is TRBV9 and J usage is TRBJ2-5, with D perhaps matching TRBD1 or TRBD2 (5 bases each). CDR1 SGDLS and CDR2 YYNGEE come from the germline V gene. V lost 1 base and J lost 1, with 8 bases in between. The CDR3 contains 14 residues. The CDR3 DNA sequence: TGTGCCAGCAGCGTACGGGGCGGCCAAGAGACCCAGTACTTC. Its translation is CASSVRGGQETQYF.

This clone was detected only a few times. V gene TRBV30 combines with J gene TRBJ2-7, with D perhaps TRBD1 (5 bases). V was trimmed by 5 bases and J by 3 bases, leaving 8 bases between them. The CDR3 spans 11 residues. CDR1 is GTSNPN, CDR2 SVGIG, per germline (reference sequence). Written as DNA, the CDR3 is TGTGCCTGGGTAGACAGCTACGAGCAGTACTTC. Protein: CAWVDSYEQYF. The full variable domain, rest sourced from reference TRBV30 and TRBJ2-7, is SQTIHQWPATLVQPVGSPLSLECTVEGTSNPNLYWYRQAAGRGLQLLFYSVGIGQISSEVPQNLSASRPQDRQFILSSKKLLLSDSGFYLCAWVDSYEQYFGPGTRLTVT.

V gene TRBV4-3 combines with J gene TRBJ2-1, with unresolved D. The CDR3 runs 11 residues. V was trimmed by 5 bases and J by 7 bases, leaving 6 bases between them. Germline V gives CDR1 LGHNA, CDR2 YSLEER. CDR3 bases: TGCGCCAGCAGCAGTGCAAATGAGCAGTTCTTC. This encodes CASSSANEQFF.